The 27 T cell receptor beta chains reported below all come from one sample, sequenced in a study of spatial heterogeneity in lung cancer. TCRdb passed the 5' RACE reads through MiXCR, listing each CDR3 protein once. The data show roughly 110,000 distinct CDR3 sequences, under 14% seen once. Time point meaning: blood at routine non-recurrence follow-up after resection. This material consisted of PBMCs, taken at follow-up. The receptors originated from a female donor with early-stage non-small cell lung cancer.

The chain is built from TRBV5-1 and TRBJ2-7; TRBD2 matches 10 bases. Germline loops: CDR1 SGHRS, CDR2 YFSETQ. The CDR3 spans 16 residues. The junction had 10 bases not matched to a gene; V was cut back by 4 bases and J by 3 bases. CDR3 DNA sequence: TGCGCCAGCAGCCCGGAGAGCGGGAGGGCCTTCTACGAGCAGTACTTC. This gives the protein CASSPESGRAFYEQYF.

The chain uses TRBV6-4 and TRBJ2-1; TRBD2 matches at 7 bases. CDR1 MRHNA and CDR2 SNTAGT come from the germline V gene. This CDR3 region has 14 residues. V was pared by 2 bases and J by 6 bases, with 4 bases of the junction left unmatched. In nucleotides, the CDR3 is TGTGCCAGCAGTGACGGGCGGGAGCGCAATGAGCAGTTCTTC. Translated, it gives CASSDGRERNEQFF.

The table lists this clonotype with a few counts. CDR3 DNA sequence: TGTGCCAGCAGCCGAGAACATAAAAGATGGGCTGAAGCTTTCTTT. This codes for CASSREHKRWAEAFF. The V gene is TRBV7-2, the J gene TRBJ1-1; D call uncertain. The CDR3 spans 15 residues. V gave up 5 bases and J gave up 6 bases, with 19 bases separating them. Germline V gene lookup returns CDR1 SGHTA and CDR2 FQGNSA.

The rearrangement links TRBV20-1 to TRBJ2-2; D ambiguous. The CDR3 covers 14 residues. Germline CDR1 and CDR2: DFQATT and SNEGSKA (reference sequence). The V end was cut by 6 bases, the J end by 4 bases, with 15 bases between. CDR3 sequence reads: CSAGVAAITGELFF. CDR3 sequence (DNA): TGCAGTGCCGGCGTCGCTGCGATCACCGGGGAGCTGTTTTTT.

This clonotype has at least ten counts. This CDR3 reads CASSTTGGNYGYTF. CDR3 nucleotides: TGTGCCAGCAGTACGACAGGGGGCAACTATGGCTACACCTTC. The rearrangement links TRBV6-2 or TRBV6-3 to TRBJ1-2, with 10 bases matching TRBD1. The CDR3 consists of 14 residues. CDR1 is MNHEY and CDR2 is SVGEGT in the germline V gene. V shed 5 bases and J 2 bases; nucleotides not matched to a gene: 2.

In this sample, this clonotype turned up many times. V and J are TRBV13 and TRBJ2-2; D not resolved. V gave up 1 base and J gave up 5 bases, with 8 bases separating them. Germline loops: CDR1 PRHDT, CDR2 FYEKMQ (reference sequence). The CDR3 is 14 residues long. CDR3 DNA sequence: TGTGCCAGCAGCTTAGAAGTGGGGACCGGGGAGCTGTTTTTT. Translated: CASSLEVGTGELFF.

This clonotype appeared once. The junction departs from the called germline gene at one end, perhaps through a read error. The rearrangement joins TRBV24-1 to TRBJ2-3; no reliable D call. Germline-derived CDR1 and CDR2 are KGHDR and SFDVKD. This CDR3 is 11 amino acids long. For the CDR3, the DNA is TGTACCACCGGCCTGCAAGATACGCAGTATTTT. This sequence encodes CTTGLQDTQYF.

This clonotype appeared many times. J is TRBJ2-1 and V is TRBV7-2; TRBD2 matches 8 bases. CDR1 SGHTA and CDR2 FQGNSA come from the germline V gene. The trim removed 4 bases at V and 2 bases at J, leaving 7 bases unmatched. CDR3 size: 16 residues. The DNA for the CDR3 is TGTGCCAGCAGCTCAGGACTAGCCTCCACCTACAATGAGCAGTTCTTC. Its translation is CASSSGLASTYNEQFF.

The chain employs TRBV18 and TRBJ1-4; TRBD1 aligns across 8 bases. V was clipped by 0 bases and J by 8 bases; unmatched bases: 5. This CDR3 region has 15 residues. The germline gives CDR1 KGHSH, CDR2 LQKENI. CDR3 sequence (DNA): TGTGCCAGCTCACCACCGAGGACAGGGAGGGAAAAACTGTTTTTT. Protein: CASSPPRTGREKLFF.

This clonotype occurred many times. Mismatch with germline at one junction end may stem from a read error. The J gene is TRBJ1-4, the V gene TRBV4-3; no clear D. Germline loops: CDR1 LGHNA, CDR2 YSLEER. CDR3 size: 13 residues. DNA for the CDR3: TGCGCCAGCAGCCCCTACGCGGATGAGAAACTGTTTTTT. This translates into CASSPYADEKLFF.

This clonotype occurred a few times. The gene calls are TRBV7-9 and TRBJ2-3, with D perhaps assigned TRBD1 or TRBD2 (5 bases each). This CDR3 contains 14 residues. Looked up from germline, CDR1 is SEHNR and CDR2 is FQNEAQ (reference sequence). V lost 1 base and J lost 6, with 11 bases in between. CDR3 loop: CASSLVGTTDTQYF. CDR3 DNA sequence: TGTGCCAGCAGCTTAGTCGGGACGACGGATACGCAGTATTTT.

The V call is TRBV5-4, the J call TRBJ2-1; TRBD1 is a possible D gene (6 bases). This CDR3 is built from 15 residues. Trimming removed 5 bases from V and 8 bases from J, with 20 bases in between. Looked up from germline, CDR1 is SGHNT and CDR2 is YYREEE (reference sequence). Here the CDR3 reads CASSRENREWDEQFF. The DNA for the CDR3 is TGTGCCAGCAGTAGGGAAAACAGGGAATGGGATGAGCAGTTCTTC. The whole variable domain, remainder taken from reference TRBV5-4 and TRBJ2-1, is ETGVTQSPTHLIKTRGQQVTLRCSSQSGHNTVSWYQQALGQGPQFIFQYYREEENGRGNFPPRFSGLQFPNYSSELNVNALELDDSALYLCASSRENREWDEQFFGPGTRLTVL.

This clonotype was seen a few times. V and J are TRBV18 and TRBJ2-1, with a tentative D call TRBD2 (6 bases). The CDR3 spans 15 residues. Trimming left V 2 bases short and J 4 bases short, with 12 bases between. The germline V gene has CDR1 KGHSH and CDR2 LQKENI. CDR3 nucleotides: TGTGCCAGCTCACCAGGAGTCGGGGGTTACAATGAGCAGTTCTTC. Its translation: CASSPGVGGYNEQFF.

The V and J genes are TRBV7-9 and TRBJ1-1; a possible D gene is TRBD1 (5 bases). The V end lost 5 bases, the J end lost 2 bases, and 15 bases lay between the germline ends. This CDR3 comprises 15 residues. The germline V gene has CDR1 SEHNR and CDR2 FQNEAQ (reference sequence). The CDR3 sequence: CASSRKGQLNTEAFF. The CDR3 region has the DNA TGTGCCAGCAGCCGAAAAGGACAATTAAACACTGAAGCTTTCTTT. The full variable domain, with the rest looked up from reference TRBV7-9 and TRBJ1-1, is DTGVSQNPRHKITKRGQNVTFRCDPISEHNRLYWYRQTLGQGPEFLTYFQNEAQLEKSRLLSDRFSAERPKGSFSTLEIQRTEQGDSAMYLCASSRKGQLNTEAFFGQGTRLTVV.

This clonotype was seen a few times. The chain links TRBV10-3 to TRBJ1-4, with D uncertain. With 5 bases removed from V and 5 bases from J, the gap between germline ends came to 6 bases. The CDR3 consists of 12 residues. CDR1 and CDR2 (germline): ENHRY, SYGVKD. This CDR3 is CAISRENEKLFF. The CDR3 DNA follows: TGTGCCATCAGTAGAGAAAATGAAAAACTGTTTTTT.

The J gene is TRBJ1-5, the V gene TRBV5-5, with D tentatively TRBD1 (5 bases). The V gene's germline CDR1 is SGHKS and CDR2 YYEKEE (reference sequence). Deletions cut 2 bases from V and 6 bases from J, with 12 bases between. The CDR3 consists of 14 residues. CDR3 nucleotide sequence: TGTGCCAGCAGCTTTCAGGGTACTGGTCAGCCCCAGCATTTT. Translation gives CASSFQGTGQPQHF.

This clonotype is classed as medium-sized (0.01 to 0.1%). V is TRBV10-2 and J is TRBJ1-1; D is unresolved. The CDR3 runs to 20 residues. Trimming stripped 3 bases from V and 8 bases from J, with 34 bases between. The V gene's germline CDR1 is WSHSY and CDR2 SAAADI. CDR3 nucleotides: TGCGCCAGCAGTGATGAGCCGAAGCCAATATTTTTGATGGAGGGAGGAGAAGCTTTCTTT. The encoded protein is CASSDEPKPIFLMEGGEAFF.

This CDR3 reads CASSPPQGADTQYF. CDR3 in DNA: TGTGCCAGCTCACCTCCCCAGGGAGCAGATACGCAGTATTTT. The V and J genes are TRBV18 and TRBJ2-3; TRBD1 or TRBD2 may be the D gene (5 bases each). Germline V CDR1 and CDR2: KGHSH, LQKENI. Trimming removed 3 bases from V and 4 bases from J, with 11 bases in between. This CDR3 region has 14 residues.

The gene calls are TRBV6-5 and TRBJ2-7, with D unresolved. The CDR3 has 11 amino acids. Germline values: CDR1 MNHEY, CDR2 SVGAGI. V lost 6 bases, J lost 3 bases, and 6 bases lay in between. The CDR3 coding sequence is TGTGCCAGCAGCACAAACTACGAGCAGTACTTC. It encodes CASSTNYEQYF.

This clonotype was picked up many times. J is TRBJ1-6 and V is TRBV6-5, with D hard to call. The V gene's germline CDR1 is MNHEY and CDR2 SVGAGI. The CDR3 spans 16 residues. Trimming shortened V by 0 bases and J by 3 bases, and 9 bases separated the two germline ends. The CDR3, as DNA: TGTGCCAGCAGTTACTCGGTGGCAGACTATAATTCACCCCTCCACTTT. Translation gives CASSYSVADYNSPLHF.

The chain combines TRBV7-9 with TRBJ2-1; D gene unclear. This CDR3 is built from 16 residues. CDR1 and CDR2 (germline): SEHNR, FQNEAQ (reference sequence). Trimming left V 4 bases short and J 5 bases short, with 18 bases between. This CDR3 reads CASSYGPGVEDNEQFF. The CDR3 nucleotides read TGTGCCAGCAGCTACGGACCCGGAGTAGAAGACAATGAGCAGTTCTTC.

This clonotype has ten or more counts. J is TRBJ2-1 and V is TRBV12-3 or TRBV12-4; no firm D call. The CDR3 consists of 12 residues. Deletions cut 6 bases from V and 2 bases from J, with 5 bases between. CDR3 in DNA: TGTGCCAGCAGGATGACCTACAATGAGCAGTTCTTC. Its translation is CASRMTYNEQFF.

The V gene is TRBV25-1, the J gene TRBJ1-6; D might be TRBD1 (6 bases). Germline V CDR1 and CDR2: MGHDK, SYGVNS. The germline V and J ends were trimmed by 4 bases and 5 bases, with 6 bases remaining between them. The CDR3 is made up of 13 amino acids. The CDR3 nucleotides are TGTGCCAGCAGTGGGACAGATAATTCACCCCTCCACTTT. This sequence encodes CASSGTDNSPLHF.

The chain carries TRBV27 and TRBJ1-1; tentative D call: TRBD1 (5 bases). CDR1 is MNHEY, CDR2 SMNVEV, per germline (reference sequence). Trimming shortened V by 10 bases and J by 8 bases, and 26 bases separated the two germline ends. The CDR3 spans 15 residues. CDR3 loop: CATPFPSGRVREAFF. In DNA, the CDR3 is TGTGCCACCCCGTTTCCGTCAGGGCGGGTGAGGGAAGCTTTCTTT.

The chain employs TRBV27 and TRBJ2-1; the match to TRBD2 covers 8 bases. The length of the CDR3 is 15 residues. The germline V gene has CDR1 MNHEY and CDR2 SMNVEV (reference sequence). Trimming cost V 0 bases and J 5 bases; bases outside gene matches: 3. The CDR3 sequence: CASSLSGLGHNEQFF. The CDR3 nucleotides are TGTGCCAGCAGTTTATCGGGACTAGGACACAATGAGCAGTTCTTC.

The chain carries TRBV25-1 and TRBJ1-2; 9 bases are shared with TRBD1. After removal of 3 bases from V and 6 bases from J, the junction contained 8 bases not matched to a gene. Germline lookup yields CDR1 MGHDK and CDR2 SYGVNS. CDR3 length equals 15 residues. DNA of the CDR3: TGTGCCAGCAGTGATCTCCGGGACAGGGCTAATGGCTACACCTTC. Translating it yields CASSDLRDRANGYTF.

The V gene is TRBV7-9, the J gene TRBJ2-7; 9 bases match TRBD2. Looked up from germline, CDR1 is SEHNR and CDR2 is FQNEAQ (reference sequence). J was trimmed by 2 bases and V by 3 bases; bases with no gene match: 2. This CDR3 region has 14 residues. The CDR3 DNA is TGTGCCAGCAGCTTGCTAGCGGGAACCTACGAGCAGTACGTC. Its translation: CASSLLAGTYEQYV.